Listed below are T cell receptor beta chains from one sample, sequenced in a study of cytomegalovirus exposure and HLA in healthy donors. Repertoires were generated with immunoSEQ multiplex PCR, while TCRdb's copy carries only in-frame clones and drops some. The table lists about 90,000 clones, 65% to 85% of them singletons, with under 20% in the top ten. Sequencing used PBMCs. Every receptor here comes from a woman aged 60-75 years in good health and CMV-seropositive. Both conserved end residues are part of each CDR3.

v_gene: TRBV5-6; len: 14; j_gene: TRBJ2-3; CDR3aa: CASSVGLAGDTQYF
v_gene: TRBV27; len: 14; j_gene: TRBJ1-5; CDR3aa: CASSLGTGNQPQHF
v_gene: TRBV28; len: 15; j_gene: TRBJ2-3; CDR3aa: CASSPRLADTDTQYF
v_gene: TRBV28; len: 13; j_gene: TRBJ1-2; CDR3aa: CASSFPTLRGYTF
v_gene: TRBV27; len: 16; j_gene: TRBJ1-2; CDR3aa: CASSLRDSPANYGYTF
v_gene: TRBV5-1; len: 15; j_gene: TRBJ2-2; CDR3aa: CASNQAGLNTGELFF
v_gene: TRBV5-4; len: 17; j_gene: TRBJ2-6; CDR3aa: CANSAGTGVSGANVLTF
v_gene: TRBV5-4; len: 14; j_gene: TRBJ1-1; CDR3aa: CASSTPQGRTEAFF
v_gene: TRBV4-2; len: 16; j_gene: TRBJ2-3; CDR3aa: CASSQAGQGVGDTQYF
v_gene: TRBV10-3; len: 12; j_gene: TRBJ1-1; CDR3aa: CASSPERTEAFF
v_gene: TRBV5-4; len: 15; j_gene: TRBJ2-1; CDR3aa: CASSLEGQASHEQFF
v_gene: TRBV7-9; len: 15; j_gene: TRBJ2-1; CDR3aa: CASSPGLAGGIEQFF
v_gene: TRBV9; len: 16; j_gene: TRBJ2-2; CDR3aa: CASSTGTSGRIGELFF
v_gene: TRBV5-8; len: 16; j_gene: TRBJ1-4; CDR3aa: CASSVGTGGGNEKLFF
v_gene: TRBV7-9; len: 16; j_gene: TRBJ2-1; CDR3aa: CASSSYGGRDYNEQFF
v_gene: TRBV4-2; len: 15; j_gene: TRBJ1-5; CDR3aa: CASSPQGDSNQPQHF
v_gene: TRBV5-4; len: 15; j_gene: TRBJ2-7; CDR3aa: CASSPSSGFTYEQYF
v_gene: TRBV5-6; len: 16; j_gene: TRBJ1-1; CDR3aa: CASSLGTGHGNTEAFF
v_gene: TRBV19; len: 14; j_gene: TRBJ2-5; CDR3aa: CASSIGGIQETQYF
v_gene: TRBV6-5; len: 15; j_gene: TRBJ2-7; CDR3aa: CASSLTGGEFYEQYF
v_gene: TRBV9; len: 13; j_gene: TRBJ2-7; CDR3aa: CASSSDLRAEQYF
v_gene: TRBV9; len: 14; j_gene: TRBJ1-2; CDR3aa: CASSVMDSRYSYTF
v_gene: TRBV6-1; len: 17; j_gene: TRBJ2-2; CDR3aa: CASSAGPYNANTGELFF
v_gene: TRBV6-6; len: 12; j_gene: TRBJ1-2; CDR3aa: CASSPGGGGYTF
v_gene: TRBV6-1; len: 15; j_gene: TRBJ2-3; CDR3aa: CASGARGMSTDTQYF
v_gene: TRBV6-5; len: 12; j_gene: TRBJ1-1; CDR3aa: CASKYSDTEAFF
v_gene: TRBV6-6; len: 14; j_gene: TRBJ1-2; CDR3aa: CASQDRNTNYGYTF
v_gene: TRBV27; len: 14; j_gene: TRBJ1-2; CDR3aa: CASSLTGGWLGYTF
v_gene: TRBV15; len: 15; j_gene: TRBJ2-7; CDR3aa: CATSRGVGSSYEQYF
v_gene: TRBV29-1; len: 13; j_gene: TRBJ2-7; CDR3aa: CSVQTGYSYEQYF
v_gene: TRBV29-1; len: 10; j_gene: TRBJ2-5; CDR3aa: CSAQRESRDF
v_gene: TRBV19; len: 14; j_gene: TRBJ2-7; CDR3aa: CASSTGGRIYEQYF
v_gene: TRBV7-2; len: 12; j_gene: TRBJ1-1; CDR3aa: CASSLPTGMAFF
v_gene: TRBV28; len: 13; j_gene: TRBJ2-5; CDR3aa: CASSLLAEETQYF
v_gene: TRBV28; len: 18; j_gene: TRBJ1-5; CDR3aa: CASSPHNPGQIGNQPQHF
v_gene: TRBV4-1; len: 15; j_gene: TRBJ1-4; CDR3aa: CASSQQGTTNEKLFF
v_gene: TRBV7-9; len: 15; j_gene: TRBJ1-1; CDR3aa: CASSGLRDWAGMAFF
v_gene: TRBV15; len: 15; j_gene: TRBJ1-4; CDR3aa: CATSRAPGGREKLFF
v_gene: TRBV9; len: 13; j_gene: TRBJ2-7; CDR3aa: CASSVNPADEQYF
v_gene: TRBV30; len: 11; j_gene: .; CDR3aa: CAWTLGGEQYF
v_gene: TRBV30; len: 13; j_gene: TRBJ1-2; CDR3aa: CAWRGRANYGYTF
v_gene: TRBV6-5; len: 14; j_gene: TRBJ1-2; CDR3aa: CASSYSGDRVVNTF
v_gene: TRBV7-9; len: 14; j_gene: TRBJ2-7; CDR3aa: CASSLDLTSYEQYF
v_gene: TRBV5-5; len: 15; j_gene: TRBJ1-3; CDR3aa: CASSPGLRLGNTIYF
v_gene: TRBV18; len: 12; j_gene: TRBJ2-7; CDR3aa: CASSPGAGEQYF
v_gene: TRBV5-6; len: 14; j_gene: TRBJ2-7; CDR3aa: CASSPLGTFYEQYF
v_gene: TRBV2; len: 14; j_gene: TRBJ1-1; CDR3aa: CASSRDRTNTEAFF
v_gene: TRBV6-1; len: 14; j_gene: TRBJ2-7; CDR3aa: CASSRLAGVHEQYF
v_gene: TRBV28; len: 12; j_gene: TRBJ1-6; CDR3aa: CASRGTFSPLHF
v_gene: TRBV7-7; len: 15; j_gene: TRBJ2-1; CDR3aa: CASSRQGAFDNEQFF
v_gene: TRBV25-1; len: 14; j_gene: TRBJ1-1; CDR3aa: CASRMSGDVTEAFF
v_gene: TRBV6-1; len: 15; j_gene: TRBJ1-2; CDR3aa: CASSEGQGSVDGYTF
v_gene: TRBV18; len: 12; j_gene: TRBJ1-1; CDR3aa: CASSPEGGEAFF